This paragraph reports one TCR beta chain. Its recognized antigen is unknown. Per-base qualities were not stored, and no clone one base away is much larger. CDR3 length: 16 amino acids, cysteine to phenylalanine. CDR3 DNA only is kept here, 48 bases in frame from base 1. Reading the germline V gene (reference sequence) gives CDR1 LNHDA and CDR2 SQIVND. At the junction V is shortened by 5 bases and J by 5 bases; bases outside the gene matches: 9. TCRbeta CDR3 regions were amplified from genomic DNA using the immunoSEQ Assay, a bias-controlled multiplex PCR. The paper's processing steps were these. The number of nucleated cells in each sample was estimated by amplification of reference gene primers within the assay. Sequence reads were collapsed and filtered to measure the absolute abundance of every unique TCRbeta CDR3 rearrangement. For each sample, productive Simpson clonality was calculated as the square root of Simpson's diversity index over productive rearrangements. The table was pulled from immuneACCESS by TCRdb, which kept in-frame rearrangements only. Such tables lose some clones; where checked, under half of the loss comes from unresolved V genes, and the rest has no known cause. V, J and clone size derive from that table, while D and trimming were established from the DNA sequence. For this sample the table gives around 170,000 clones, of which about three quarters were detected only once. The ten most abundant clones make up 10% to 15% of the sample.

These data originate in a study of blood T cell repertoires in COVID-19 (dated by TCRdb to about 2020). The study in broad terms: Samples from collaborators originated in the United States, Italy and Spain and spanned both the acute and convalescent phases of COVID-19. The material from the prospective study consisted of cDNA or gDNA derived from T cells, B-cell-depleted T cells, or PBMCs. Subjects who had been exposed to COVID-19, were actively infected with it, or had recovered from it provided the deeply sampled blood TCRbeta repertoires that made up the dataset. The repertoires were released in a freely available public database meant as a resource for research on the immune response to SARS-CoV-2. Samples were obtained from the ongoing ImmuneRACE study (first 160 participants) and from roughly 1,300 subjects provided by 6 global collaborators. Nearly every sample came with metadata listing a de-identified subject ID, COVID-19 status, age in years and sex. HLA class I and class II types, where available, came from metadata supplied by the sample provider rather than from assay-based typing.

The paper's findings and limits, for the study overall: Clinical and demographic metadata were provided uncurated, with the amount varying by source and participant.

At one collaborating source in Seattle, patients were enrolled during active infection and were followed longitudinally through the course of disease. The collaborating institutions used their own protocols to collect whole blood in K2EDTA tubes. For TCRbeta analysis, collaborators shipped samples as frozen whole blood, isolated PBMCs, or DNA extracted from either of those sample types. The rearrangement joined TRBV19 to TRBJ2-5, and 12 junction bases match TRBD2. The receptor was isolated from a woman aged 80 or over with COVID-19, enrolled during active disease. The sample was peripheral blood. The sequenced DNA is TGTGCCAGTAGTGGTTTACTAGCGGGAGGAGCGGAGACCCAGTACTTC. It specifies CASSGLLAGGAETQYF.